Here is one TCR beta chain with its context. Some clones are missing from TCRdb's copy, which holds only in-frame ones; the method was immunoSEQ multiplex PCR. The table shows over 15,000 clones, with about 88% occurring only once. This record comes from a study of blood T cell repertoires in COVID-19. About the research overall: Sources were T cells, B-cell-depleted T cells, or PBMCs; the material itself was cDNA or gDNA.

The CDR3 sequence is 15 residues long. Looked up from germline, CDR1 is SGHTA and CDR2 is FQGNSA. V was pared by 3 bases and J by 2 bases, with 11 bases between. This clonotype was sampled from a human donor in a cohort sampled during active COVID-19. The J gene is TRBJ1-3, the V gene TRBV7-2; D possibly corresponds to TRBD1 (5 bases). The specimen was peripheral blood. CDR3 in amino acids: CASSFHLDTGNTIYF. The CDR3 DNA follows: TGTGCCAGCAGCTTCCACCTGGACACTGGAAACACCATATATTTT.